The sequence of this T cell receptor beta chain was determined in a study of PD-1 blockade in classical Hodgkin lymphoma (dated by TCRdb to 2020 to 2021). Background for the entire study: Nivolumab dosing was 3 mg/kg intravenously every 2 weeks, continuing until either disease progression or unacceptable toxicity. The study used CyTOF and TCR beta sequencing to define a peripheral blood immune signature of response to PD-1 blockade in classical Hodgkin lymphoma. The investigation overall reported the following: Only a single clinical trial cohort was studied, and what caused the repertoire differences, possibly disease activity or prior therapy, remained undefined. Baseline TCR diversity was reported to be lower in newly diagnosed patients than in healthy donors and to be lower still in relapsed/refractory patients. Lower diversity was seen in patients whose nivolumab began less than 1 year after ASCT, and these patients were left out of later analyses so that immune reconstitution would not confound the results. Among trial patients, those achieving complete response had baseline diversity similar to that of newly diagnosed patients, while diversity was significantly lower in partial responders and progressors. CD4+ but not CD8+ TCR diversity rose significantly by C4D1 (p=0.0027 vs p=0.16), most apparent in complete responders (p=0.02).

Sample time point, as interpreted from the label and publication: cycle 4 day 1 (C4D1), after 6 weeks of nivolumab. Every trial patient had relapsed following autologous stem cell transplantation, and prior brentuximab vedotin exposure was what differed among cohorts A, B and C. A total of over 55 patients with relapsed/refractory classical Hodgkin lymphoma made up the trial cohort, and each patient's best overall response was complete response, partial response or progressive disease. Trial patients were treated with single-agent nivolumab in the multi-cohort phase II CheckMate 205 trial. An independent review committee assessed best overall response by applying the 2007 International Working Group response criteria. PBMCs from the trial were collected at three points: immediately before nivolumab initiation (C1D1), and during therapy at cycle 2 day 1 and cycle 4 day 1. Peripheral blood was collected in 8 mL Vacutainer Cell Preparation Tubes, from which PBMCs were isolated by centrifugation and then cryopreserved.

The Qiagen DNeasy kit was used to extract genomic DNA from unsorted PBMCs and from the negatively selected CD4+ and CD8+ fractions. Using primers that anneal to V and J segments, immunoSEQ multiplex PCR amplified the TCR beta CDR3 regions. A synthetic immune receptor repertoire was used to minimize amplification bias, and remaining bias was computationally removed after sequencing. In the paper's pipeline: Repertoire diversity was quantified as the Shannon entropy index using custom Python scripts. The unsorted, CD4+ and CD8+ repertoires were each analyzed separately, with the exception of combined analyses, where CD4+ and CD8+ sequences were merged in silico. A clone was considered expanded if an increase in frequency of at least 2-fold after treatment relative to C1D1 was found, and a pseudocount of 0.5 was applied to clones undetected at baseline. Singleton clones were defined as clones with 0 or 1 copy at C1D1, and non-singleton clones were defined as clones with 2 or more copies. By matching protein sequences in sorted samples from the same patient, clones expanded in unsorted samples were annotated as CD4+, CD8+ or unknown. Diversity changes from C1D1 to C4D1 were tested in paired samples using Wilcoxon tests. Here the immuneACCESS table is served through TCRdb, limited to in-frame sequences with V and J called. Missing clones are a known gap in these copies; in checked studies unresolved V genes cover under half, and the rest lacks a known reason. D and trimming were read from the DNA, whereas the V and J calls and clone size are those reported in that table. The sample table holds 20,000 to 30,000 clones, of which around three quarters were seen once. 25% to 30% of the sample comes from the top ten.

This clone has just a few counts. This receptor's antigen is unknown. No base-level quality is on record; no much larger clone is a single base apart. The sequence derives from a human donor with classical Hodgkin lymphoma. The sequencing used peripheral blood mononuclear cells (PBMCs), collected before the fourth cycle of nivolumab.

The CDR3 region has the sequence CASSLNGPSSTDTQYF. Here is the DNA: TGTGCCAGCAGCTTAAACGGACCGTCTAGCACAGATACGCAGTATTTT. The sequence joins TRBV7-6 to TRBJ2-3; too little of a D gene remains to name it. V is reduced by 2 bases and J by 0 bases, leaving a spacing of 12 bases between them. The CDR3 spans 16 residues, from the cysteine through the phenylalanine. Only CDR3 DNA remains: 48 bases, in frame from the first base. The germline V gene yields SGHVS for CDR1 and FNYEAQ for CDR2.